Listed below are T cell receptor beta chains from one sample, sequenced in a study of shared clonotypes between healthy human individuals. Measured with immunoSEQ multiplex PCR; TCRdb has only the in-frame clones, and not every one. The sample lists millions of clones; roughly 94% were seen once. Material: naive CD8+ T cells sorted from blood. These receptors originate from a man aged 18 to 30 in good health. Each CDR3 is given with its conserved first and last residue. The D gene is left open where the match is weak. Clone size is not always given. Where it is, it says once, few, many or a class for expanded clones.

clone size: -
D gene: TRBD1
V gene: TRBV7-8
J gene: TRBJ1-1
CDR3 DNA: TGTGCCAGCAGCCCCCTCAAGGGACAGGCGGACACTGAAGCTTTCTTT
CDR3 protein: CASSPLKGQADTEAFF

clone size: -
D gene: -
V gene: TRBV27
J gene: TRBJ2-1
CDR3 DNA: TGTGCCAGCAGTTTAACGGCAGCTGGGGCCTACAATGAGCAGTTCTTC
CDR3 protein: CASSLTAAGAYNEQFF

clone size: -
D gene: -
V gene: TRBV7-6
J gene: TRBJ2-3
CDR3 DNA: TGTGCCAGCAGCCCCGGTCGTTGGGATACGCAGTATTTT
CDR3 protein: CASSPGRWDTQYF

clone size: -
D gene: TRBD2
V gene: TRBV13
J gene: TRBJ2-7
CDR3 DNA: TGTGCCAGCAGCACCCGACTAGCGTACGAGCAGTACTTC
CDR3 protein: CASSTRLAYEQYF

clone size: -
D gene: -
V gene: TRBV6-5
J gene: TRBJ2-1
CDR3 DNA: TGTGCCAGCAGTGGCTTCCAGGGCAATGAGCAGTTCTTC
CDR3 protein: CASSGFQGNEQFF

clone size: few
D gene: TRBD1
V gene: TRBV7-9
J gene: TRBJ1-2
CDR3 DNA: TGTGCCAGCAGCTCGACCGGGACAGTCTTTTATGGCTACACCTTC
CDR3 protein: CASSSTGTVFYGYTF

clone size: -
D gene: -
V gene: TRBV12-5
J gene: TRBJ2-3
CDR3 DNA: TGTGCTAGTGGTACGCACAGGGGAGGAACAGATACGCAGTATTTT
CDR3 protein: CASGTHRGGTDTQYF

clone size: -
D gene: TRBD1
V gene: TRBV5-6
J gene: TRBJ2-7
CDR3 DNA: TGTGCCAGCAGCAGTGACAGGGAATTAGCCTACGAGCAGTACTTC
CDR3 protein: CASSSDRELAYEQYF

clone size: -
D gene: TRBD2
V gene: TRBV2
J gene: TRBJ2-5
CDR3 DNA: TGTGCCAGCAGTGAAACGGCTAGCGGGGGGCTAAAGACCCAGTACTTC
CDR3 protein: CASSETASGGLKTQYF

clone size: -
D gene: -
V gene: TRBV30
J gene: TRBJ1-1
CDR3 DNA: TGTGCCTGGAGTAGACTAGGGGGGAACACTGAAGCTTTCTTT
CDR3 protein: CAWSRLGGNTEAFF

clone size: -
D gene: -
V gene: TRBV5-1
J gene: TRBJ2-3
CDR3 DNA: TGCGCCAGCAGCTTCTACAAGACTGCAGCGTCAGATACGCAGTATTTT
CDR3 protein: CASSFYKTAASDTQYF

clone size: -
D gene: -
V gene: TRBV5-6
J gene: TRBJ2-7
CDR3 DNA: TGTGCCAGCAGCTGGACCGGCTACGAGCAGTACTTC
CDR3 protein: CASSWTGYEQYF

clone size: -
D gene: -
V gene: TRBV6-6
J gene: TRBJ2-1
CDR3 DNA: TGTGCCAGCAGTTACTTCGCGGGGGCCTCCTACAATGAGCAGTTCTTC
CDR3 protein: CASSYFAGASYNEQFF

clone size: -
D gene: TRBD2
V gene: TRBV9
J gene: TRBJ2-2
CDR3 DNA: TGTGCCAGCAGCGTAGCGGGACTAGCGGGGACCGGGGAGCTGTTTTTT
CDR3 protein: CASSVAGLAGTGELFF

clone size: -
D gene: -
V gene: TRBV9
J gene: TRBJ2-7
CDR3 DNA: TGTGCCAGCAGCGTAGGACTATCCTACGAGCAGTACTTC
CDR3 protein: CASSVGLSYEQYF